Sequencing of this T cell receptor beta chain was carried out in a study of blood T cell repertoires in COVID-19. As for the study in general: Donors in the United States, Italy and Spain gave samples during acute or convalescent COVID-19. Nucleic acid was either cDNA or gDNA, and it came from T cells, B-cell-depleted T cells, or PBMCs.

Authors' analysis steps: Nucleated cell counts were estimated from reference gene primer amplification. This table comes from immunoSEQ multiplex PCR, and its TCRdb copy is limited to in-frame clones, with some not included. V and J calls plus clone size are reproduced from that table; the DNA served to infer D and trimming. The sample holds 200,000 to 250,000 clones, roughly 84% seen once. The CDR3 sequence is 17 residues long. Germline V gene sequence: CDR1 SEHNR, CDR2 FQNEAQ (reference sequence). V trimming: 4 bases; J trimming: 0 bases; junction bases outside the gene matches: 7. The V and J genes are TRBV7-9 and TRBJ2-5, with 11 bases identical to TRBD2. This clonotype was obtained from a man in his fifties or sixties with active or convalescent COVID-19. The source material was peripheral blood. This chain's CDR3 is CASSSRTSGSYQETQYF. The DNA for the CDR3 is TGTGCCAGCAGCTCCCGGACTAGCGGGTCGTACCAAGAGACCCAGTACTTC.